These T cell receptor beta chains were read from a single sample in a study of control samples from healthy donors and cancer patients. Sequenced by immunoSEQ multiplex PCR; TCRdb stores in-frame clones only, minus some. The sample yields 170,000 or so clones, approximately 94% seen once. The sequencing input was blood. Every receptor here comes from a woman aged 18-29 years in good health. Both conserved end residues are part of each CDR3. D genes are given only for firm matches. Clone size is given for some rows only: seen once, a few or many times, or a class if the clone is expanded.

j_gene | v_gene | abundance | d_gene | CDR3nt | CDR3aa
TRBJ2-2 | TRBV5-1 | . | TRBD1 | TGCGCCAGCAGCTTACAGGGGAATACCGGGGAGCTGTTTTTT | CASSLQGNTGELFF
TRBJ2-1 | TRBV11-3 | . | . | TGTGCCAGCAGCTTAGGCGGGACGACTTACAATGAGCAGTTCTTC | CASSLGGTTYNEQFF
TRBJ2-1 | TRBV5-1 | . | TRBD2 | TGCGCCAGCAGCTTAACTAGCGGGAGGGAGGGTGAGCAGTTCTTC | CASSLTSGREGEQFF
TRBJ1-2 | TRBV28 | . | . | TGTGCCAGCAGTCTCCAGGGGCAGAGCTACACCTTC | CASSLQGQSYTF
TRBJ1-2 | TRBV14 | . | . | TGTGCCAGCAGCCAAGCGACAGTGTCCTATGGCTACACCTTC | CASSQATVSYGYTF
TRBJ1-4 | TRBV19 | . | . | TGTGCCAGTAGTAAATCCACGGACAGTTGGAATGAAAAACTGTTTTTT | CASSKSTDSWNEKLFF
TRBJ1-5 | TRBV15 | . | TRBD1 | TGTGCCACCAGCAGTGACCCGGGACAGGGGGTATGGAGTCAGCCCCAGCATTTT | CATSSDPGQGVWSQPQHF
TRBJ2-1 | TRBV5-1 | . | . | TGCGCCAGCAGCCGTACTAGTGGGTCCTACAATGAGCAGTTCTTC | CASSRTSGSYNEQFF
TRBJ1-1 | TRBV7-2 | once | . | TGTGCCAGCAGCTCCCTGAATAGGGGCGCTGAAGCTTTCTTT | CASSSLNRGAEAFF
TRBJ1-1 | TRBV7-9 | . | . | TGTGCCAGCAGCCCCAAGGGTAAGGATGGCACTGAAGCTTTCTTT | CASSPKGKDGTEAFF
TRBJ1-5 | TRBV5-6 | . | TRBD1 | TGTGCCAGCAGCCGAGGGACAGGGACGGGCAATCAGCCCCAGCATTTT | CASSRGTGTGNQPQHF
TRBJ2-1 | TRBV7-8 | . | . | TGTGCCAGCAGCGCCCCGGGACTTTACAATGAGCAGTTCTTC | CASSAPGLYNEQFF
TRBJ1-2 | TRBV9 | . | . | TGTGCCAGCACCGTAGGGGGGGGCAGAGGCTACACCTTC | CASTVGGGRGYTF
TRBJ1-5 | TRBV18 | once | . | TGTGCCAGCTCACCGACCATGCCCTCCAATCAGCCCCAGCATTTT | CASSPTMPSNQPQHF
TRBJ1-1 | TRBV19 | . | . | TGTGCCAGCCTACCTAACTCGGTCCGCAGGCCTGAAGCTTTCTTT | CASLPNSVRRPEAFF
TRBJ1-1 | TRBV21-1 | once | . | TGTGCCAGCAGGAGCCAACTAGGGACGGTATTTACTGAAGCTTTCTTT | CASRSQLGTVFTEAFF
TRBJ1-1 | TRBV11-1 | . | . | TGTGCCAGCAGCTTGAGCAGGGACTTGAACACTGAAGCTTTCTTT | CASSLSRDLNTEAFF
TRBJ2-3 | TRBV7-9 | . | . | TGTGCCAGCAGCGCGACAGGTCCAGATACGCAGTATTTT | CASSATGPDTQYF
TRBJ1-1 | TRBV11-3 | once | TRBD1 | TGTGCCAGCAGCCCAGGGACAGGTCCGAACACTGAAGCTTTCTTT | CASSPGTGPNTEAFF
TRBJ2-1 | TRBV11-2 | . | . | TGTGCCAGCAGCTTAGGCAGGGAAAGGAATGAGCAGTTCTTC | CASSLGRERNEQFF
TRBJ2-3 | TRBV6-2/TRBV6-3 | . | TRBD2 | TGTGCCAGCAGTTCCTGGACTAGCGGCAGTTCAGATACGCAGTATTTT | CASSSWTSGSSDTQYF
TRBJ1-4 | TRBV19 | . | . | TGTGCCAGTAGTATTCGGGGAGAAAAACTGTTTTTT | CASSIRGEKLFF
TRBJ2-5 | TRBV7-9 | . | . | TGTGCCAGCAGCCCTAAGAAGGTCCAAGAGACCCAGTACTTC | CASSPKKVQETQYF
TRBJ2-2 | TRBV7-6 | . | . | TGTGCCAGCAGCTTAGCTGGGTGGGGCACCGGGGAGCTGTTTTTT | CASSLAGWGTGELFF
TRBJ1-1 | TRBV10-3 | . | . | TGTGCCATCAGTGATAGGAACACTGAAGCTTTCTTT | CAISDRNTEAFF
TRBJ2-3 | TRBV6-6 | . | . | TGTGCCAGCAGTCCTCGCACAGATACGCAGTATTTT | CASSPRTDTQYF
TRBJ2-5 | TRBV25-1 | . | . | TGTGCCAGCAGTCCCGCCGGGGGAGCAGTCCAAGAGACCCAGTACTTC | CASSPAGGAVQETQYF
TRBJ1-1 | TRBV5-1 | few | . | TGCGCCAGCAGCTTAGGGGGATTAGGCACTGAAGCTTTCTTT | CASSLGGLGTEAFF
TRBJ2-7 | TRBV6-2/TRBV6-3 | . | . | TGTGCCAGCAGTCATCCGGGAAACTCCTACGAGCAGTACTTC | CASSHPGNSYEQYF
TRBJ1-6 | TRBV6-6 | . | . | TGTGCCAGCAGTTCGAGGAGCTCCTATAATTCACCCCTCCACTTT | CASSSRSSYNSPLHF
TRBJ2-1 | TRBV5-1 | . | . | TGCGCCAGCAGCTTGGGTTTGGGAATACAATCCAATGAGCAGTTCTTC | CASSLGLGIQSNEQFF
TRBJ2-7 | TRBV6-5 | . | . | TGTGCCAGCAGTTACTCCCCAGGGGATCCCTACGAGCAGTACTTC | CASSYSPGDPYEQYF
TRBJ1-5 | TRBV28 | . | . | TGTGCCAGCAGTTTAATCGGGTCTCCTCAGCCCCAGCATTTT | CASSLIGSPQPQHF
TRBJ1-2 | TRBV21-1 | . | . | TGTGCCAGCAGCCTGACGGGACACATAGCCTATGGCTACACCTTC | CASSLTGHIAYGYTF
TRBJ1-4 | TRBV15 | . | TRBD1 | TGTGCCACCAGCAGAGCGAGGACAGGTGGCCGTGAAAAACTTGGTGAAAAACTGTTTTTT | CATSRARTGGREKLGEKLFF
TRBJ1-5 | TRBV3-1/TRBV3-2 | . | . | TGTGCCACCTCCAGGGCCGGGAGCAATCAGCCCCAGCATTTT | CATSRAGSNQPQHF
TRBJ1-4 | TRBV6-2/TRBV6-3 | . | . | TGTGCCAGCAGTCGTAATGAAAAACTGTTTTTT | CASSRNEKLFF
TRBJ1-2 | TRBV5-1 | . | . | TGCGCCAGCAGCTTGGAAGGGAGTGGAAGGGGCTATGGCTACACCTTC | CASSLEGSGRGYGYTF
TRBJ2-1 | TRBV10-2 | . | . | TGCGCCAGCAGTGAGTCTTCGGCCGATGAGCAGTTCTTC | CASSESSADEQFF
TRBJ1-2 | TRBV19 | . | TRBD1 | TGTGCCAGTAAGGGGACAGGGAGGTATTCTAACTATGGCTACACCTTC | CASKGTGRYSNYGYTF
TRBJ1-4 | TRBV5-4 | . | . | TGTGCCAGCAGCTTGGGCGGGGGGTCTAATGAAAAACTGTTTTTT | CASSLGGGSNEKLFF
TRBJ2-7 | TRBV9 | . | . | TGTGCCAGCAGCGTAGAGTCGAGGGCGAGCTCCTACGAGCAGTACTTC | CASSVESRASSYEQYF
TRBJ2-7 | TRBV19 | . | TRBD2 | TGTGCCAGTAGTCCCCCGGGAGGGGACTCCTACGAGCAGTACTTC | CASSPPGGDSYEQYF
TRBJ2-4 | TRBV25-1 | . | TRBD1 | TGTGCCAGCAGCGGGACAGATGCCAAAAACATTCAGTACTTC | CASSGTDAKNIQYF
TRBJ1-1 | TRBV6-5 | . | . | TGTGCCAGCAGTTCGCAGGGAATAGGGGGAGTCACTGAAGCTTTCTTT | CASSSQGIGGVTEAFF
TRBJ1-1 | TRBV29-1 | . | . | TGCAGCGTTCGACAGATCAAAGACACTGAAGCTTTCTTT | CSVRQIKDTEAFF
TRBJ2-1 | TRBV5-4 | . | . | TGTGCCAGCAGCTTGAATGGGGGCGCACGTGGTGAGCAGTTCTTC | CASSLNGGARGEQFF
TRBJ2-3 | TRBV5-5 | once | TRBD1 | TGTGCCAGCAGCTTAGGGGGCGGGTGGGGAGATACGCAGTATTTT | CASSLGGGWGDTQYF
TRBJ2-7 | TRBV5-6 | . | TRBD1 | TGTGCCAGCAGCTCGGACAGGCTCTACGAGCAGTACTTC | CASSSDRLYEQYF
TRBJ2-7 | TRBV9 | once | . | TGTGCCAGCGGGGACTACGAGCAGTACTTC | CASGDYEQYF
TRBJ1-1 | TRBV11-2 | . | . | TGTGCCAGCAGCTTAGATGGGAACAGCAACACTGAAGCTTTCTTT | CASSLDGNSNTEAFF
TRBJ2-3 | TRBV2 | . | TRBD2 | TGTGCCAGCAAACTAGCGGGAAACACAGATACGCAGTATTTT | CASKLAGNTDTQYF